This T cell receptor beta chain originates from a study of cytotoxic CD8 clonotypes in ibrutinib-treated CLL. Findings of the study overall: The clonality went up when patients responded to ibrutinib and dropped back toward baseline at progression. The public clonotypes identified were infrequent and showed contraction or stability on treatment. Relative to age-matched healthy donors, clonality at baseline was higher, and it tracked circulating CD8+ T-cell counts.

The CDR3 extends over 14 amino acids. Germline CDR1 is LNHDA and CDR2 is SQIVND (reference sequence). J gave up 6 bases and V 5 bases, and 2 bases lay outside the gene matches. The repertoire was sequenced with immunoSEQ multiplex PCR; TCRdb's copy has only in-frame clones and lacks some. The table shows roughly 170,000 clones, with 84% occurring only once. PBMCs were cryopreserved, and 1.5 to 2 micrograms of genomic DNA from them went into TCR beta libraries. A word on this clone: Its antigen is unknown.

Sequencing used PBMCs, obtained after 24 months of ibrutinib treatment. This TCR was recovered from a human donor with chronic lymphocytic leukemia. V usage is TRBV19 and J usage is TRBJ1-5, with 12 bases identical to TRBD1. CDR3 protein: CASSGTGGTQPQHF. The CDR3 nucleotides are TGTGCCAGTAGTGGGACAGGGGGCACTCAGCCCCAGCATTTT.